Shown below are 5 T cell receptor beta chains from a single sample sequenced in a study of tumor-infiltrating lymphocytes in primary liver carcinoma. The source of the blood RNA was unsorted whole blood, and germline DNA was extracted as well. With 500 ng total RNA as template and a constant-region primer, TCR beta cDNA was made. Construction of TCR beta libraries relied on three successive nested multiplex PCR rounds employing slightly modified ARM-PCR. A C-beta reverse primer was combined with TRBV1-TRBV30 forward primers in the first two PCR rounds, and each round had roughly 9 cycles. Each CDR3 protein is one row after TCRdb ran MiXCR on the multiplex PCR reads. This repertoire shows approximately 340,000 distinct CDR3 sequences, 65% found once; its top ten account for under 8.5%. Sequencing was carried out using peripheral blood. All receptors come from a man aged 35-49 years with primary liver carcinoma and hepatitis B virus infection.

The chain employs TRBV6-1 and TRBJ2-7, with D possibly matching TRBD1 (6 bases). The germline gives CDR1 MNHNS, CDR2 SASEGT. This CDR3 has 14 amino acids. Between the trimmed V and J ends, which lost 6 bases and 7 bases, there was a span of 19 bases. This CDR3 is CASSDLRDNSEQYF. The DNA of the CDR3 is TGTGCCAGCAGCGATCTCCGGGACAATTCGGAGCAGTACTTC.

In the case of this clonotype: An end of the junction differs from the germline gene, which may be a read error. The gene calls are TRBV10-3 and TRBJ2-3; possibly TRBD1 or TRBD2 for D (6 bases each). Germline V gene lookup returns CDR1 ENHRY and CDR2 SYGVKD. This CDR3 is 14 amino acids long. In DNA form, the CDR3 reads TGTGCCATCAGTGATGGGGGGCGCACAGATAGGCAGTATTTT. Its protein product is CAISDGGRTDRQYF.

The J gene is TRBJ2-7, the V gene TRBV11-2; D not resolved. Germline V CDR1 and CDR2: SGHAT, FQNNGV. The CDR3 runs to 12 residues. Trimming removed 3 bases from V and 9 bases from J, with 12 bases in between. The CDR3 DNA reads as TGTGCCAGCAGCTTTGATGAGAGATGGCAGTACTTC. This sequence encodes CASSFDERWQYF.

The chain recombines TRBV5-6 with TRBJ1-2; TRBD1 matches at 7 bases. The CDR3 loop spans 15 amino acids. Germline CDR1 SGHDT, CDR2 YYEEEE. V lost 4 bases and J lost 5; bases outside the gene matches: 11. The CDR3 DNA reads as TGTGCCAGCAGCCCCAATCTAGACAGGGAGTATGGCTACACCTTC. It codes for CASSPNLDREYGYTF.

Points on this clonotype: A clone one base away is much larger, so this may be a read error. The rearrangement links TRBV6-6 to TRBJ2-7, with a tentative D call TRBD1 (5 bases). The CDR3 runs 17 residues. The ends were cut back, 3 bases at V and 2 bases at J, with 20 bases in the middle. CDR1 is MNHNY and CDR2 is SVGAGI in the germline V gene (reference sequence). CDR3 nucleotides: TGTGCCAGCAGTTATCTCGGACACGCCTACCGACCCTACGAGCAGTACTTC. Protein: CASSYLGHAYRPYEQYF.